This TCR beta chain originates from a study of T cells in Graves' hyperthyroidism and ophthalmopathy. TCR beta CDR3 regions were amplified from RNA transcripts. Initially, a first-round RT-PCR of the TCR CDR3 employed the HTBI primer set. TCRdb used MiXCR to reprocess the multiplex PCR reads, holding one entry per CDR3 protein. Of approximately 610,000 distinct CDR3 sequences detected, approximately 14% appear once; the ten largest clones hold around 4.5%. This clonotype appeared a few times. This may arise from a read error, as a much more abundant clone is one base away. The CDR3 has 14 residues. Trimming cost V 2 bases and J 8 bases; bases outside gene matches: 0. Germline V gives CDR1 SGDLS, CDR2 YYNGEE.

The sequenced material came from blood. J is TRBJ2-2 and V is TRBV9; 13 positions agree with TRBD2. The origin of this receptor is a middle-aged woman with Graves' ophthalmopathy. CDR3 in amino acids: CASSVGLAGGELFF. The CDR3 DNA sequence: TGTGCCAGCAGCGTGGGACTAGCGGGAGGGGAGCTGTTTTTT.